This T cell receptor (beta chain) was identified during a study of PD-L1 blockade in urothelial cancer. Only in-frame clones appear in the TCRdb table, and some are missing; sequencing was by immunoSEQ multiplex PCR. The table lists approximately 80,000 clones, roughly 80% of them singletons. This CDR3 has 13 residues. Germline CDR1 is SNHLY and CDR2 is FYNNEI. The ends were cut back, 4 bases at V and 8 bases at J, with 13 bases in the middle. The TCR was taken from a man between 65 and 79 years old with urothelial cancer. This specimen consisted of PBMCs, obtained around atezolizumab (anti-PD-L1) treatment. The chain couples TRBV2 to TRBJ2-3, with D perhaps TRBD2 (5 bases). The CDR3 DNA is TGTGCCAGCAGTGGCCAATTAGGAGGTACGCAGTATTTT. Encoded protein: CASSGQLGGTQYF. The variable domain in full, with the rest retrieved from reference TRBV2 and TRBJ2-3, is EPEVTQTPSHQVTQMGQEVILRCVPISNHLYFYWYRQILGQKVEFLVSFYNNEISEKSEIFDDQFSVERPDGSNFTLKIRSTKLEDSAMYFCASSGQLGGTQYFGPGTRLTVL.